The rows below give T cell receptor beta chains drawn from one sample of a study of CD8 T cells in ankylosing spondylitis. MiXCR was run by TCRdb on the 5' RACE reads, yielding one entry per CDR3 protein. The sample lists hundreds of thousands of distinct CDR3 sequences, 8% to 9.5% occurring once. The sequenced sample was blood, either unsorted or a sorted T cell fraction (not recorded which). The receptors stem from a male donor with ankylosing spondylitis or in good health (not recorded which). Both conserved end residues are part of each CDR3. The order of the fields is CDR3 protein, CDR3 DNA, D gene, J gene, V gene, clone size. A D gene is named only where the DNA matches it firmly. Only some rows state a clone size, as once, few, many or a class for expanded clones.

CDR3 protein: CASSLPAGGQETQYF
CDR3 DNA: TGCGCCAGCAGCTTACCGGCGGGGGGGCAAGAGACCCAGTACTTC
D gene: TRBD2
J gene: TRBJ2-5
V gene: TRBV5-1
clone size: many

CDR3 protein: CASSPKGPDFVRANVLTF
CDR3 DNA: TGTGCCAGCAGCCCGAAGGGGCCGGACTTTGTTCGGGCCAACGTCCTGACTTTC
D gene: NA
J gene: TRBJ2-6
V gene: TRBV14
clone size: few

CDR3 protein: CSVEDGSTSTDTQYF
CDR3 DNA: TGCAGCGTTGAAGATGGGAGTACAAGCACAGATACGCAGTATTTT
D gene: NA
J gene: TRBJ2-3
V gene: TRBV29-1
clone size: many

CDR3 protein: CASTPGPGQRYSNQPQHF
CDR3 DNA: TGTGCCAGCACCCCCGGCCCGGGACAGAGATATAGCAATCAGCCCCAGCATTTT
D gene: TRBD1
J gene: TRBJ1-5
V gene: TRBV6-2/TRBV6-3
clone size: many

CDR3 protein: CASSLRKGQGTTNEKLFF
CDR3 DNA: TGCGCCAGCAGCTTGAGAAAGGGACAGGGGACAACTAATGAAAAACTGTTTTTT
D gene: TRBD1
J gene: TRBJ1-4
V gene: TRBV5-1
clone size: few

CDR3 protein: CASSQDLLGTEAFF
CDR3 DNA: TGTGCCAGCAGCCAAGATCTATTAGGGACTGAAGCTTTCTTT
D gene: NA
J gene: TRBJ1-1
V gene: TRBV3-1
clone size: NA

CDR3 protein: CASSQEGGSAYEQYF
CDR3 DNA: TGTGCCAGCAGCCAAGAGGGGGGGAGTGCCTACGAGCAGTACTTC
D gene: TRBD2
J gene: TRBJ2-7
V gene: TRBV14
clone size: few

CDR3 protein: CASSSAGTGDYNEQFF
CDR3 DNA: TGTGCCAGCAGCTCGGCCGGGACAGGGGACTACAATGAGCAGTTCTTC
D gene: TRBD1
J gene: TRBJ2-1
V gene: TRBV7-9
clone size: many

CDR3 protein: CASKGTTTHNEQFF
CDR3 DNA: TGTGCCAGCAAGGGGACCACAACTCACAATGAGCAGTTCTTC
D gene: NA
J gene: TRBJ2-1
V gene: TRBV7-2
clone size: few

CDR3 protein: CASNKLDGYTF
CDR3 DNA: TGTGCCAGCAATAAACTGGATGGCTACACCTTC
D gene: NA
J gene: TRBJ1-2
V gene: TRBV12-3/TRBV12-4
clone size: many

CDR3 protein: CASSLGDRVTNEQFF
CDR3 DNA: TGTGCCAGCAGCTTAGGGGACAGGGTAACAAATGAGCAGTTCTTC
D gene: TRBD1
J gene: TRBJ2-1
V gene: TRBV7-2
clone size: many

CDR3 protein: CASSKTRGRTGELFF
CDR3 DNA: TGTGCCAGCAGCAAAACGAGGGGGCGAACCGGGGAGCTGTTTTTT
D gene: NA
J gene: TRBJ2-2
V gene: TRBV21-1
clone size: many

CDR3 protein: CSAITETDTQYF
CDR3 DNA: TGCAGTGCTATTACAGAGACAGATACGCAGTATTTT
D gene: NA
J gene: TRBJ2-3
V gene: TRBV20-1
clone size: NA

CDR3 protein: CASSLGGQLSTDTQYF
CDR3 DNA: TGTGCCAGCAGCTTGGGGGGACAGCTTAGCACAGATACGCAGTATTTT
D gene: TRBD1
J gene: TRBJ2-3
V gene: TRBV5-6
clone size: many

CDR3 protein: CASSPVGGPTDTQYF
CDR3 DNA: TGCGCCAGCAGCCCTGTCGGGGGGCCGACAGATACGCAGTATTTT
D gene: NA
J gene: TRBJ2-3
V gene: TRBV4-3
clone size: NA

CDR3 protein: CASSRQGLPDTQYF
CDR3 DNA: TGTGCCAGCAGCCGACAGGGGTTGCCAGATACGCAGTATTTT
D gene: TRBD1
J gene: TRBJ2-3
V gene: TRBV5-5
clone size: NA

CDR3 protein: CASSSSVREQYF
CDR3 DNA: TGCGCCAGCAGTAGTAGCGTGCGCGAGCAGTACTTC
D gene: NA
J gene: TRBJ2-7
V gene: TRBV10-2
clone size: few

CDR3 protein: CSAKGLNTGELFF
CDR3 DNA: TGCAGTGCTAAGGGGTTGAACACCGGGGAGCTGTTTTTT
D gene: NA
J gene: TRBJ2-2
V gene: TRBV20-1
clone size: NA

CDR3 protein: CASSLARQGASGANVLTF
CDR3 DNA: TGTGCCAGCAGCTTAGCGCGTCAGGGGGCGTCGGGGGCCAACGTCCTGACTTTC
D gene: TRBD1
J gene: TRBJ2-6
V gene: TRBV11-1
clone size: few

CDR3 protein: CASSLSGGAHYNEQFF
CDR3 DNA: TGTGCCAGCAGCTTATCCGGGGGGGCTCACTACAATGAGCAGTTCTTC
D gene: TRBD2
J gene: TRBJ2-1
V gene: TRBV7-2
clone size: many

CDR3 protein: CAISESPGDQPQHF
CDR3 DNA: TGTGCCATCAGTGAGTCACCGGGGGATCAGCCCCAGCATTTT
D gene: NA
J gene: TRBJ1-5
V gene: TRBV10-3
clone size: many